This T cell receptor beta chain was profiled in a study of read filtering for tumor transcriptome and immune sequencing (dated by TCRdb to about 2020). Turning to the overall study: The cohort had around 18 male and approximately 15 female patients with a mean age of roughly 70 years, ranging from roughly 40 to 90. Under revised international staging, about 8 patients fell into R-ISS I, more than 15 into R-ISS II and over five into R-ISS III. Whole-transcriptome libraries were prepared with the TruSeq RNA Access Library Prep Kit after DNase treatment. TCR-region mapped reads per sample ranged from about 4.05 to 11 million with IR-seq versus only about 75 to 1273 with RNA-seq. Using the same bone marrow samples, the study compared TCR repertoires obtained by targeted immune repertoire sequencing with those obtained by bulk whole-transcriptome sequencing. One main goal was a read-filtering strategy for immune repertoire data, in particular deciding whether clonotypes backed by only one read should be removed.

Beyond this particular receptor, the publication reports: In IR-seq, around 80% of clonotypes but 3% to 4.5% of total reads were represented by single-read clonotypes, whereas in RNA-seq, about 69% of clonotypes and about 46% of reads were represented by single-read clonotypes. The correlation between IR-seq and RNA-seq shared clonotype proportions rose when single-read clonotypes were removed. The sorted CD138-negative fraction was not purified T cells but a mixed bone marrow immune population. Compared with RNA-seq, IR-seq captured clonotypes at much higher depth and more reliably, and a smaller IR-seq throughput was enough to identify most shared clonotypes.

Each patient had bone marrow sampled at the time of active disease. Bone marrow mononuclear cells were isolated by Ficoll-Hypaque density gradient centrifugation. Myeloma plasma cells were removed and CD138-negative cells were collected by negative selection after labeling with CD138 magnetic microbeads on a MACS separator. Purity of the isolated cells was checked by flow cytometry on an Attune NxT using CD138 antibodies. Total RNA was extracted using TRIzol reagent and was quantified on a NanoDrop spectrophotometer. Paired RNA-seq and IR-seq were performed on each patient's CD138-negative bone marrow sample. This clonotype was picked up many times. What this receptor recognizes is not known. The record has no base qualities; no much larger clone is one base away. TCR libraries were built from about 420 ng RNA with the Immunoverse kit, using molecular barcoded adaptors covering alpha/delta and beta/gamma chains. TCR library preparation used the same RNA that went into transcriptome sequencing. Sequencing of TCR libraries was carried out on an Illumina HiSeq 4000 with 2 x 150 cycles. Per the original workflow: With MiXCR, TCR reads were aligned to human V, D, J and C references and assembled into CDR3 clonotypes, with quality filtering and error correction included. The tcR package in R was used to analyze clonotype counts and gene usage diversity. For inspection of raw mapping reads, RNA-seq reads were mapped by STAR aligner version 2.5.3a onto GRCh37 of the human genome. To test how sequencing depth affected the clonotypes detected, IR-seq fastq files were randomly downsampled with Seqtk 1.3. TCRdb cleaned the public reads at Q25 with fastp, built clones with MiXCR and kept in-frame beta chains. Entries are consolidated by CDR3 protein sequence, retaining the most common genes and DNA. TCRdb's processing, not the study's, gives the V and J calls here. The sample table lists fewer than 30,000 distinct CDR3 sequences, around an eighth of them with a count of one. The top ten hold about 41% of the sample.

The CDR3 spans 14 residues, from the cysteine through the phenylalanine. Only CDR3 DNA is held: 42 bases, read in frame from base 1. The germline V gene (reference sequence) gives CDR1 as DFQATT and CDR2 as SNEGSKA. V loses 0 bases of germline sequence and J loses 1 base, and the interval between the two ends is 9 bases. This sequence uses TRBV20-1 and TRBJ2-5; possibly the D gene is TRBD2, per 5 matching bases. Sequenced sample: a population of CD138-negative cells sorted from bone marrow. This specimen's cell subset or site label, per the study, means: bone marrow mononuclear cells depleted of CD138+ plasma/myeloma cells by negative magnetic selection. The TCR was taken from a donor at least 40 years old with multiple myeloma. In nucleotide form, the sequence is TGCAGTGCTAGAGATCAGAGGGTCCAAGAGACCCAGTACTTC. This yields the protein CSARDQRVQETQYF.